This entry concerns a single TCR beta chain. The CDR3 is 13 residues long. Germline-derived CDR1 and CDR2 are SGHTA and FQGNSA. V was shortened by 4 bases and J by 5 bases, with 9 bases between the two germline ends. This sample was taken from a study of T cell responses to AZD1222 COVID-19 vaccine. This table comes from immunoSEQ multiplex PCR, and its TCRdb copy is limited to in-frame clones, with some not included. The table shows about 160,000 clones, with approximately 94% occurring only once. The TCR comes from an adult who received the AZD1222 COVID-19 vaccine. This chain uses TRBV7-2 with TRBJ2-1, with a tentative D call TRBD1 (6 bases). Specimen: peripheral blood, collected 28 days after the second AZD1222 dose. The chain's CDR3 is CASSSTGNNEQFF. CDR3 nucleotide sequence: TGTGCCAGCAGCTCTACAGGGAACAATGAGCAGTTCTTC.